A single T cell receptor beta chain is shown here with its context. What it binds is unknown. The sample originates from a study of graft-versus-host responses after intestinal transplantation. Repertoires were generated with immunoSEQ multiplex PCR, while TCRdb's copy carries only in-frame clones and drops some. The table has more than 95,000 clones, more than 85% seen once. This CDR3 is built from 15 residues. Germline V gene lookup returns CDR1 MNHNY and CDR2 SVGAGI (reference sequence). Trimming cost V 2 bases and J 1 base, with 11 bases left between them. The chain couples TRBV6-6 to TRBJ1-1; D possibly corresponds to TRBD1 (5 bases). Sequences were derived from unstimulated CD4+ T cells sorted from spleen or lymph node cells, sampled before intestinal transplant. This sequence was found in a human donor who received an intestinal transplant. The CDR3 here is CASSYPNDRNTEAFF. CDR3 sequence (DNA): TGTGCCAGCAGTTACCCTAACGACAGGAACACTGAAGCTTTCTTT.